Listed below are T cell receptor beta chains from one sample, sequenced in a study of blood T cell repertoires in COVID-19. Repertoires were generated with immunoSEQ multiplex PCR, while TCRdb's copy carries only in-frame clones and drops some. The table has some 300,000 clones, 70% to 90% seen once. Specimen: peripheral blood. These receptors came from a woman aged 45-65 years with COVID-19, enrolled during active disease. CDR3s include the opening cysteine and the closing phenylalanine or tryptophan. The order of the fields is V gene, J gene, CDR3 length, CDR3 protein.

TRBV19,TRBJ2-3,16,CASSIASGLSTDTQYF
TRBV5-1,TRBJ1-1,15,CASSWGSGANTEAFF
TRBV2,TRBJ1-2,16,CASTTTGRTGPRGYTF
TRBV6-6,TRBJ2-1,19,CASSWGGITSGSSYNEQFF
TRBV5-1,TRBJ1-5,15,CASSWTGMNNQPQHF
TRBV10-3,TRBJ2-3,16,CAIRPGLAGSTDTQYF
TRBV27,TRBJ2-5,14,CASSSGSPWETQYF
TRBV6-1,TRBJ1-2,15,CASSEGGRGNYGYTF
TRBV5-1,TRBJ2-2,16,CASSRGLAANTGELFF
TRBV11-2,TRBJ2-5,18,CASSLGFWLQLPQETQYF
TRBV3-1/TRBV3-2,TRBJ1-1,14,CASSQGHQGTEAFF
TRBV19,TRBJ1-1,13,CASSPRTGIEAFF
TRBV27,TRBJ1-2,16,CASSLYRGQGNYGYTF
TRBV27,TRBJ2-3,15,CASSSQVASTDTQYF
TRBV9,TRBJ2-7,13,CASSVMTGDEQYF
TRBV6-5,TRBJ2-5,14,CACNRDRAQETQYF
TRBV5-6,TRBJ2-7,17,CASSLVVAGGYSYEQYF
TRBV13,TRBJ2-3,14,CASSLVPVGDTQYF
TRBV6-6,TRBJ2-5,14,CASSSGTGDETQYF
TRBV5-6,TRBJ2-2,14,CASSFSGNTGELFF
TRBV5-1,TRBJ1-5,15,CASSVTGVKNQPQHF
TRBV6-2/TRBV6-3,TRBJ2-2,18,CASSSGTSGRANTGELFF
TRBV9,TRBJ1-4,15,CASSVGLISEGKLFF
TRBV6-5,TRBJ2-7,14,CASSRSGRSYEQYF
TRBV28,TRBJ1-5,16,CASSHIPGRGNQPQHF
TRBV6-5,TRBJ1-3,14,CASLARGSGNTIYF
TRBV6-5,TRBJ1-1,14,CASSQTGGNTEAFF
TRBV19,TRBJ2-7,15,CASSMGSGATYEQYF
TRBV19,TRBJ2-1,14,CASSPSSGDNEQFF